This section outlines one TCR beta chain sequence together with its context. Its antigen remains unknown. This specimen belongs to a study of Tregs in tolerant kidney transplant recipients. Notes on the study in general: Tolerant patients' donor-specific Tregs expanded beyond overall Tregs, suggesting antigen-driven growth. Changing PCR primers prevented nucleotide comparison between some patients' samples.

The table came from immunoSEQ multiplex PCR; TCRdb's copy has only in-frame clones and leaves some out. The sample consists of around 78,000 clones, 91% of them appearing once. This sequence originates from a human donor who received a combined kidney and bone marrow transplant. The material was Tregs from blood, obtained before the transplant.

CDR3: CASSLDQGFGRRPNTEAFF. CDR3 coding DNA: TGTGCCAGCAGCTTAGATCAGGGGTTTGGCAGGAGACCAAACACTGAAGCTTTCTTT. The rearrangement uses TRBV7-9 and TRBJ1-1; D is possibly TRBD1 (6 bases). CDR1 is SEHNR, CDR2 FQNEAQ, per germline (reference sequence). The germline V and J ends were trimmed by 1 base and 2 bases, with 23 bases remaining between them. The CDR3 extends over 19 amino acids. The entire variable domain, with the rest obtained from reference TRBV7-9 and TRBJ1-1, is as follows: DTGVSQNPRHKITKRGQNVTFRCDPISEHNRLYWYRQTLGQGPEFLTYFQNEAQLEKSRLLSDRFSAERPKGSFSTLEIQRTEQGDSAMYLCASSLDQGFGRRPNTEAFFGQGTRLTVV.